The clone carrying this T cell receptor (beta chain) was counted a few times. Its antigen is not identified. The data derive from a study of T cells after yellow fever vaccination. Overall study: Preparation used SMART-Seq v4 Ultra Low Input for the low-cell-number fractions. Notes on the study in general: Weaker, the secondary response peaked sooner, at day 5 versus 15.

MiXCR was run by TCRdb on the 5' RACE reads, yielding one entry per CDR3 protein. Here the sample spans hundreds of thousands of distinct CDR3 sequences, around 20% being singletons. Germline CDR1 reads ENHRY; CDR2 reads SYGVKD. V was trimmed by 11 bases and J by 1 base, leaving 14 bases between them. The CDR3 totals 14 residues. The rearrangement links TRBV10-3 to TRBJ2-2; tentatively, D is TRBD1 or TRBD2 (5 bases each). This TCR derives from a man aged 18-30 years who received the YFV17D yellow fever vaccine. Material: PBMCs, obtained before the yellow fever booster vaccination. CDR3 DNA: TGTGCCGTCCGGGGCGAGGTGAACACCGGGGAGCTGTTTTTT. Translated, it gives CAVRGEVNTGELFF.